Below are 17 T cell receptor beta chains sequenced from a single sample in a study of T cell changes during pregnancy in multiple sclerosis. Assay used: immunoSEQ multiplex PCR; TCRdb lists only in-frame clones, some missing. The sample includes approximately 41,000 clones, approximately 91% of them seen just once. Sample: PBMCs (not recorded whether the cells were cultured). These receptors came from a female donor with multiple sclerosis, enrolled in a pregnancy study.

This chain joins TRBV9 and TRBJ2-7, with TRBD2 matching 14 bases. CDR3 length: 16 amino acids. Germline CDR1 reads SGDLS; CDR2 reads YYNGEE. Losses at the gene ends were 3 bases for V and 3 bases for J; bases not matched to a gene: 5. Here the CDR3 DNA reads TGTGCCAGCAGCGAGGGACTAGCGGGAGTAGGCTACGAGCAGTACTTC. It yields the protein CASSEGLAGVGYEQYF.

The chain combines TRBV5-1 with TRBJ2-7; the D call may be TRBD1 or TRBD2 (5 bases each). This CDR3 region has 15 residues. The V gene lost 0 bases and the J gene lost 3 bases, with 13 bases spanning the gap. CDR1 and CDR2 (germline): SGHRS, YFSETQ. The CDR3 region is CASSLGTGPFYEQYF. The CDR3 coding sequence is TGCGCCAGCAGCTTGGGGACGGGGCCTTTCTACGAGCAGTACTTC.

This chain uses TRBV27 with TRBJ2-2, with TRBD2 matching over 10 bases. With 3 bases clipped from V and 5 bases from J, the junction kept 3 bases outside the gene matches. The CDR3 extends over 15 amino acids. Germline CDR1 and CDR2: MNHEY and SMNVEV (reference sequence). As DNA, the CDR3 is TGTGCCAGCAGTTTGGCTAGCGGGAGAACCGGGGAGCTGTTTTTT. Translating gives CASSLASGRTGELFF.

The chain links TRBV7-2 to TRBJ2-3; 12 bases agree with TRBD2. Germline V gene lookup returns CDR1 SGHTA and CDR2 FQGNSA. The CDR3 is 16 amino acids. The ends lost 6 bases at V and 6 bases at J; junction bases unmatched: 10. CDR3 protein: CASRSSSGRGLDTQYF. The DNA of the CDR3 is TGTGCCAGCAGATCTTCTAGCGGGAGGGGGTTGGATACGCAGTATTTT.

This chain uses TRBV9 with TRBJ2-7; 8 bases are shared with TRBD2. V shed 2 bases and J 5 bases; nucleotides not matched to a gene: 6. The germline V gene encodes CDR1 SGDLS and CDR2 YYNGEE. The CDR3 is made up of 14 amino acids. The CDR3 loop is CASSVSGKIHEQYF. The CDR3 bases are TGTGCCAGCAGCGTTAGCGGGAAGATCCACGAGCAGTACTTC.

As concerns this clone: The junction shows a germline mismatch at one end, possibly a read error. The CDR3 here is CANSRQVQETQYF. The CDR3 DNA reads as TGTGCCAACAGTAGACAGGTCCAAGAGACCCAGTACTTC. The chain carries TRBV6-4 and TRBJ2-5; D perhaps matches TRBD1 (6 bases). The CDR3 runs to 13 residues. CDR1 and CDR2 (germline): MRHNA, SNTAGT.

The chain has TRBV27 and TRBJ2-2; no definite D call. V lost 6 bases, J lost 6 bases, and 11 bases lay in between. The CDR3 covers 13 residues. CDR1 MNHEY and CDR2 SMNVEV come from the germline V gene (reference sequence). CDR3 protein: CASRTHRAGELFF. The CDR3 nucleotides read TGTGCCAGCAGGACTCATCGGGCCGGGGAGCTGTTTTTT.

The chain is built from TRBV9 and TRBJ2-5, with TRBD2 identical over 8 bases. V shed 2 bases, J shed 5 bases, and the junction held 5 bases outside the gene matches. CDR3 length: 14 residues. Germline V gene sequence: CDR1 SGDLS, CDR2 YYNGEE. The CDR3 bases are TGTGCCAGCAGCGTCAGCGGGAGAATGGAGACCCAGTACTTC. Its protein is CASSVSGRMETQYF.

This chain uses TRBV10-1 with TRBJ1-1; D call uncertain. The CDR3 sequence is 14 residues long. Trimming took 0 bases from V and 0 from J, leaving 5 bases between them. Per germline, CDR1 WNHNN and CDR2 SYGVQD (reference sequence). Here the CDR3 reads CASSESDLNTEAFF. CDR3 DNA sequence: TGCGCCAGCAGTGAGTCGGACTTGAACACTGAAGCTTTCTTT.

This clone was seen only a few times. The chain combines TRBV7-2 with TRBJ2-7, with 8 bases lining up with TRBD1. This CDR3 has 14 residues. The junction had 7 bases not matched to a gene; V was cut back by 3 bases and J by 6 bases. Looked up from germline, CDR1 is SGHTA and CDR2 is FQGNSA. As DNA, the CDR3 is TGTGCCAGCAGCTTTAGGCCTACAGGGGGCGAGCAGTACTTC. This encodes CASSFRPTGGEQYF.

CDR3 protein: CASSQDGQGVLGYTF. The CDR3 DNA is TGCGCCAGCAGCCAAGACGGACAGGGGGTCCTTGGCTACACCTTC. V is TRBV4-1 and J is TRBJ1-2, with 10 bases fitting TRBD1. The junction had 5 bases not matched to a gene; V was cut back by 0 bases and J by 7 bases. This CDR3 has 15 residues. Germline values: CDR1 MGHRA, CDR2 YSYEKL.

The V call is TRBV18, the J call TRBJ2-7; TRBD1 agrees at 9 bases. Trimming took 2 bases from V and 5 from J; bases not matched to a gene: 10. Germline V gives CDR1 KGHSH, CDR2 LQKENI. This CDR3 is 16 amino acids long. CDR3 in amino acids: CASSPIGTGLGNEQYF. The CDR3 bases are TGTGCCAGCTCACCAATAGGGACAGGGCTTGGGAACGAGCAGTACTTC. Supplemented by reference TRBV18 and TRBJ2-7, the full variable domain reads NAGVMQNPRHLVRRRGQEARLRCSPMKGHSHVYWYRQLPEEGLKFMVYLQKENIIDESGMPKERFSAEFPKEGPSILRIQQVVRGDSAAYFCASSPIGTGLGNEQYFGPGTRLTVT.

V and J are TRBV7-2 and TRBJ2-7; TRBD1 might be the D (6 bases). This CDR3 spans 12 amino acids. V was clipped by 2 bases and J by 6 bases, with 8 bases between them. Germline V gene data show CDR1 as SGHTA and CDR2 as FQGNSA. CDR3 DNA sequence: TGTGCCAGCAGCTTAACAGGGTCCGAGCAGTACTTC. Amino acids: CASSLTGSEQYF.

This clone was recorded a few times. The V call is TRBV20-1, the J call TRBJ2-7, with a possible D match to TRBD2 (6 bases). CDR1 and CDR2 (germline): DFQATT, SNEGSKA (reference sequence). Trimming pared 5 bases from V and 3 bases from J, leaving 8 bases between. The CDR3 is made up of 11 amino acids. DNA for the CDR3: TGCAGTGCTCGGGACTTCTACGAGCAGTACTTC. This encodes CSARDFYEQYF.

CDR3 in amino acids: CASSSNGGGLRHEQYF. Here the CDR3 DNA reads TGTGCCAGCAGCTCCAATGGTGGTGGACTGCGTCACGAGCAGTACTTC. The chain is built from TRBV13 and TRBJ2-7; a weak D match, TRBD2 (5 bases). Trimming shortened V by 4 bases and J by 5 bases, and 21 bases separated the two germline ends. This CDR3 contains 16 residues. CDR1 PRHDT and CDR2 FYEKMQ come from the germline V gene (reference sequence).

V is TRBV18 and J is TRBJ2-3, with D uncertain. This CDR3 is 15 amino acids long. The germline gives CDR1 KGHSH, CDR2 LQKENI. The germline V and J ends were trimmed by 0 bases and 6 bases, with 13 bases remaining between them. In DNA, the CDR3 is TGTGCCAGCTCACCACCGCCGGGTCTGGAGGATACGCAGTATTTT. This gives the protein CASSPPPGLEDTQYF.

A single count supports this clone. This chain connects TRBV6-1 to TRBJ1-2; 7 positions match TRBD1. There are 13 residues in the CDR3. After removal of 9 bases from V and 3 bases from J, the junction contained 7 bases not matched to a gene. CDR1 MNHNS and CDR2 SASEGT come from the germline V gene. CDR3 in DNA: TGTGCCAGTCAACAGGGGCGGCACTATGGCTACACCTTC. This gives the protein CASQQGRHYGYTF.